This TCR beta chain was sequenced for a study of cytomegalovirus exposure and HLA in healthy donors (dated by TCRdb to 2016 to 2017). As for the study more broadly: An earlier analysis of 587 of the donors reported about 280 Gb of sequence data and roughly 120 million unique TCR beta sequences obtained from about 179 million T cells. Class I and class II HLA loci were covered by the typing at four-digit resolution. On average, 235,054 unique TCR beta nucleotide sequences were sequenced per donor among a few hundred genotyped donors of the cohort, with roughly 20% of those sequences being non-productive. In addition to the first cohort of 650 to 800 subjects, a separate validation cohort of around 110 different subjects was used. In an earlier analysis of more than 550 of the donors, high-throughput TCR beta sequencing was used to judge whether each TCR beta V gene segment behaved as functional or pseudogenic. The genetic ancestry cluster associated with self-reported Caucasian donors included 80% to 90% of the 398 genotyped donors. To study patterns of TCR occurrence, a later analysis re-analyzed previously published TCR beta repertoires from around 660 donors and added high-resolution HLA genotyping. A later genetic analysis took genome-wide SNP genotypes for about 55% of the roughly 700 donors and used that subset as a discovery cohort. Every discovery cohort repertoire had been produced on one sequencing platform. Typing coverage differed by locus: A, B, C, DRB1 and DQB1 were typed in about 620-640 donors, DQA1 in about 550, DPA1 in approximately 610, and DPB1 in approximately 450. To predict cytomegalovirus infection status, the study combined high-throughput TCR immunosequencing, statistical association of individual TCRs with disease status, and machine learning. The study aimed to test whether cataloging public T cell receptors could reveal signatures of past pathogen exposure. The study profiled the T cell repertoires of some 610 subjects by immunosequencing and related them to cytomegalovirus serostatus. Alongside the repertoire data, information on donor age, sex, ethnicity and CMV serostatus was compiled. An early release covering some 640 HLA-typed donors comprised about 320 gigabases of sequencing data and about 90 million unique TCR sequences. Rather than drawing on any new phenotypic data, the later analysis identified candidate immune exposures from TCR beta sequences and the way those sequences occurred across donors. Because of strong linkage in the cohort, roughly five DR-DQ haplotypes were treated as single units for association and clustering.

Here is what the overall study found, with its caveats: In an earlier analysis of around 500 of the donors, most TCR beta V segments appeared in productive rearrangements about 87% or about 30% of the time, broadly matching IMGT annotations. Across donors, most TCR sequences were observed very rarely, whereas some public TCRs were present in many individuals. The earlier analysis of almost 600 of the donors excluded 15 to 20 rarely observed V segments, including chromosome 9 orphons, because counts were too low. According to a later analysis, most CMV-associated TCR beta chains appeared to be HLA-restricted, and the HLA associations seemed to be driven largely by CMV exposure. A further reported finding was that TCR beta sequences accurately predicted the HLA-A and HLA-B alleles for most subjects in the first cohort. The presence/absence analyses assumed that sequencing depth was roughly uniform across donors, and that assumption may not be true. Correlated functional status among segregating V segments might be attributable to linkage disequilibrium, but an unknown experimental factor could not be ruled out. V-gene and J-gene trimming of TCR beta chains was associated with a missense DCLRE1C variant in a later genetic analysis, and the association was replicated in an independent cohort. Compared with the roughly 700-donor mean, donors in an Asian-associated ancestry cluster had fewer N-insertions in productive TCRs, according to a later genetic analysis. In this cohort, only TCR beta chains were sequenced, and detectable features were limited by the absence of alpha or paired-chain data. At a false discovery rate of 0.05, a later analysis linked 16,951 TCR beta sequences to specific HLA alleles. Because HLA typing was unavailable for some donors at each locus, only the typed subset was used in association tests. In a later analysis, several top co-occurrence clusters were reported to appear linked to parvovirus B19, influenza, CMV and Epstein-Barr virus. Compared with equally common non-associated chains, HLA-associated TCR beta chains in a later analysis were more clonally expanded and had lower generation probabilities. In vitro tests confirmed that a few of the cytomegalovirus-associated TCR beta chains recognize cytomegalovirus antigens. In both the original and validation cohorts, the classifier was reported to diagnose cytomegalovirus status with high specificity and sensitivity. CMV serostatus was the only immune exposure information available for the cohort. In a later analysis, TCR association rates were found to vary across HLA loci, with the most associated TCRs seen for DRB1 alleles and the fewest for HLA-C alleles. Assigning TCR associations to individual alleles was difficult when HLA alleles, especially DR and DQ, strongly co-occurred. In the study, 150 to 200 TCR beta chains were listed as associated with cytomegalovirus. A cluster of highly shared sequence variants was judged likely to represent a technical artifact of the sequencing pipeline. According to the authors, the approach could potentially be generalized to other disease states and immunological phenotypes. Some IMGT-functional V segments, including TRBV6-2 and TRBV6-3, could not be told apart with the 87-base-pair reads, so those segments were excluded.

The CDR1 and CDR2 encoded by the germline V gene (reference sequence) are MNHEY and SMNVEV. The CDR3 contains 13 residues, cysteine and phenylalanine counted. Of the read, only the CDR3 DNA is kept; its 39 bases are in frame from base 1. The junction carries 7 bases between V and J, which are trimmed by 2 bases and 2 bases respectively. The cohort was made up of approximately 670 healthy bone marrow donors. At the time of sampling, every cohort member was nominally healthy, though immune exposures that went unrecorded were likely present. The donor was CMV seronegative and belonged to the group of 320 or so seronegative cohort members. A peripheral blood sample was provided by each donor, and peripheral blood mononuclear cells were used for TCR beta sequencing. Genomic DNA extraction from the blood cell samples was performed with the Qiagen DNeasy Blood Extraction Kit. The library was prepared using the immunoSEQ multiplex PCR assay. A mixture of 60 forward primers for TCR Vbeta segments and 13 reverse primers for TCR Jbeta segments was used in the multiplex PCR. The CDR3 region of rearranged TCR beta genes was amplified from genomic DNA with a multiplex PCR assay. The Illumina HiSeq System was used to sequence the amplified TCR beta libraries as 87-base-pair reads. The authors' pipeline ran thus. In a later analysis, approximately 74 million unique TCR beta chains were counted across the roughly 610 repertoires, and roughly 9.9 million of these chains were shared by at least two donors. Raw reads were error-corrected and collapsed into unique sequences by a nearest-neighbor algorithm in which closely related sequences were merged to remove PCR and sequencing errors. CDR3 sequences were aligned to IMGT reference sequences to assign V, D and J gene segments. For a sequence to be retained, a match of at least six nucleotides to both a V gene segment and a J gene segment was required. A rearrangement counted as productive if the CDR3 had no stop codons and remained in frame with V and J, and every other rearrangement counted as non-productive. Following IMGT convention, CDR3 was defined as the stretch from the second conserved V-encoded cysteine up to the conserved J-encoded phenylalanine. In an earlier analysis of around 540 of the donors, sequences lacking an unambiguous match to a single V gene segment were excluded. In an earlier analysis of a few hundred of the donors, V segments were called functional above 56.7% productive rearrangements and were called segregating when the between-donor standard deviation exceeded 5%. A statistical classification framework was built to diagnose cytomegalovirus status from the catalog of TCR beta chain sequences. A later analysis assigned V and J genes by comparing TCR nucleotide sequences with IMGT/GENE-DB human TR gene sequences. Using the TCRdist pipeline, a later analysis assigned CDR3 sequences along with most-parsimonious VDJ recombination scenarios. A later analysis defined each TCR beta chain by its CDR3 amino acid sequence plus V-gene family, and excluded reads lacking a unique V-gene family. A later analysis removed roughly 590 highly shared, low-generation-probability nucleotide sequences to deal with suspected cross-contamination and a sequencing artifact. A later analysis calculated a clonal expansion index for each public chain from normalized within-repertoire ranks of inferred template counts. In a later analysis, generation probabilities were computed with a VDJ recombination model fitted to out-of-frame rearrangements, and the resulting probabilities were checked against IGoR. In a later analysis, TCR-TCR, TCR-HLA and TCR-CMV co-occurrence was scored with hypergeometric tests, and a repertoire-size bias correction was applied to TCR pairs. To estimate false discovery rates, a later analysis permuted the HLA or CMV assignments 20 times. In a later analysis, co-occurring TCRs were grouped using DBSCAN, with TCRdist sequence similarity added in when clustering inside HLA-allele-positive subsets. For co-occurrence clustering, repertoires with fewer than 30,000 or more than 120,000 public chains were excluded, along with several repertoires with anomalous nucleotide sharing. In its TCRdb copy, this immuneACCESS table keeps in-frame sequences only and misses some clones. Where compared with another copy, unresolved V genes explain less than half of these, and the others have no known cause. Clone size and V and J calls were adopted from that table, with D and trimming inferred from the DNA. For this sample, the table gives approximately 180,000 clones. In total, the top ten clones hold about 6.5% of the sample.

Notes on this clone: The clone's antigen remains unknown.

Sequenced: PBMCs. The clonotype originates from a man aged 25 to 45 in good health and CMV-seronegative. The V and J segments used are TRBV27 and TRBJ2-7; matching of 5 bases hints at TRBD1 as the D gene. The nucleotides are TGTGCCAGCAGTTTAGCCAGGGCCTACGAGCAGTACTTC. This is translated as CASSLARAYEQYF.